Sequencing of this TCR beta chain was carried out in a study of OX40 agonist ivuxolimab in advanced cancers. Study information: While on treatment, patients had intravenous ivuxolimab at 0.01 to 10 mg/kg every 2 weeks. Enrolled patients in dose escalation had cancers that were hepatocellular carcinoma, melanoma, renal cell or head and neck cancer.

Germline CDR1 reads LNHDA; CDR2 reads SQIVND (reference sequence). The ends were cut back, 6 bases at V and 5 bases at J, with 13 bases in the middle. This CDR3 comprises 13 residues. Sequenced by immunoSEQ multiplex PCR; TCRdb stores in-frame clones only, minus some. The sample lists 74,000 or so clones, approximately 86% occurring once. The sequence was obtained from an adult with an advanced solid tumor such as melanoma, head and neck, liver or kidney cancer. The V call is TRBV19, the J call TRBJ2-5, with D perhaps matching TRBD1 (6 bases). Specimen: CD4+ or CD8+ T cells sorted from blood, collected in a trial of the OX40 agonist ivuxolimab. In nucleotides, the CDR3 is TGTGCCAGTAGCATTCAGGGGAGCGAGACCCAGTACTTC. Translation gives CASSIQGSETQYF.